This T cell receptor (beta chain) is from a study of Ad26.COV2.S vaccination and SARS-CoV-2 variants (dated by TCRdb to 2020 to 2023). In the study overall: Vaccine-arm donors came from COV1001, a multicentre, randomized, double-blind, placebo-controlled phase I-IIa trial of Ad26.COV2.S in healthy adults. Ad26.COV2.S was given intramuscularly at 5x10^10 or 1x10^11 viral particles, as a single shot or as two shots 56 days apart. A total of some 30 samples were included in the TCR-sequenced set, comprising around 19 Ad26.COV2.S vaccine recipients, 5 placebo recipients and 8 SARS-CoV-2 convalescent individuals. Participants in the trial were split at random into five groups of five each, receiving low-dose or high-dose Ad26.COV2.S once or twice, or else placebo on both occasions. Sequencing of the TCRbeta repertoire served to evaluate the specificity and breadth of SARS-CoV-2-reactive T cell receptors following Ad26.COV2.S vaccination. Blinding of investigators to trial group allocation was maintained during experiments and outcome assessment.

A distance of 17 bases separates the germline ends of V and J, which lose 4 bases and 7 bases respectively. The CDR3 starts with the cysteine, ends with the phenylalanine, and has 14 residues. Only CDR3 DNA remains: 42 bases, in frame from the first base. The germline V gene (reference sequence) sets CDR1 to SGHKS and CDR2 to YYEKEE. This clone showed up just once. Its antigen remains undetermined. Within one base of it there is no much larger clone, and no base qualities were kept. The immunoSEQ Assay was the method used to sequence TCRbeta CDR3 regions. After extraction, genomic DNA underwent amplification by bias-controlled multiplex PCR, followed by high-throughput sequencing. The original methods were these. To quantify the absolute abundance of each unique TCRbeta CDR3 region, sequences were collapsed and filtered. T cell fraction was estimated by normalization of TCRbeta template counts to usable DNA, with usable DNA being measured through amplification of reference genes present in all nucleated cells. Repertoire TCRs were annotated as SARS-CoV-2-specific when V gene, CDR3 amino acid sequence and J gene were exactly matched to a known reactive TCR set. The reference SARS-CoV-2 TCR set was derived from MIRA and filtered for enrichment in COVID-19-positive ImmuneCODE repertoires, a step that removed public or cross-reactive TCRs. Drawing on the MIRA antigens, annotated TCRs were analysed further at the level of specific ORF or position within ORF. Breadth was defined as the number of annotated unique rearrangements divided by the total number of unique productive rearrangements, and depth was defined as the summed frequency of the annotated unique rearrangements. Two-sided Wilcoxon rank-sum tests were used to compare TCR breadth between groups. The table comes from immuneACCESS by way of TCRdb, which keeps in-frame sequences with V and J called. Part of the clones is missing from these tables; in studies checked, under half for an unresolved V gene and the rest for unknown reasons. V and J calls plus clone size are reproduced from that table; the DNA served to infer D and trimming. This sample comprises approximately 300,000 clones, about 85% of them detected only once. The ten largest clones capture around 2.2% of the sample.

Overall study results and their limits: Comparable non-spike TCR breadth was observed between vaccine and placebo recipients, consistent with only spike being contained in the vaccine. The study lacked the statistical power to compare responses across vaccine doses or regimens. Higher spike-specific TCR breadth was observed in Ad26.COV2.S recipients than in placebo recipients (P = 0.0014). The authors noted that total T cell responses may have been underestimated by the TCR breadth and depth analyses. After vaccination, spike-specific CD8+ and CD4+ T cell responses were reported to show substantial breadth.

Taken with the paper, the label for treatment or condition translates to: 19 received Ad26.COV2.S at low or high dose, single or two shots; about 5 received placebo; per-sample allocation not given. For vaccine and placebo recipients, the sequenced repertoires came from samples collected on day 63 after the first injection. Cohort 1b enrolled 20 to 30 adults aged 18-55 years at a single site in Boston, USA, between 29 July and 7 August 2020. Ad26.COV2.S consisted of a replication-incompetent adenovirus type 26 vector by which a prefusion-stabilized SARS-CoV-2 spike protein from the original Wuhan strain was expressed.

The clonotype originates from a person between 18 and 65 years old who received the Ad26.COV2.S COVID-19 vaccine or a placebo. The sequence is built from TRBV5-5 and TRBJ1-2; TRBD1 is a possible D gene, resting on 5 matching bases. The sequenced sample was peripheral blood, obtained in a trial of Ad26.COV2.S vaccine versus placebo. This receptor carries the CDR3 CASSRAGGGGGYTF. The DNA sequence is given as TGTGCCAGCAGCCGAGCGGGGGGAGGCGGTGGCTACACCTTC.